These 6 T cell receptor beta chains were all obtained from the same sample, sequenced in a study of cytomegalovirus exposure and HLA in healthy donors. It was with 60 Vbeta and 13 Jbeta primers that the PCR ran. Produced via immunoSEQ multiplex PCR; TCRdb's table is partial and in-frame only. The table lists more than 100,000 clones, more than 70% of them singletons, with approximately 0.99% in the top ten. Material: PBMCs. Every receptor here comes from a male donor in good health and CMV-seronegative.

On this clone: In the same sample, other DNA sequences code for this CDR3. V and J are TRBV7-2 and TRBJ2-5; no reliable D call. Trimming took 5 bases from V and 2 from J, leaving 12 bases between them. CDR1 and CDR2 from the germline V gene are SGHTA and FQGNSA. This CDR3 region has 14 residues. The CDR3 DNA is TGTGCCAGCAGCCCCCCGGGTGAACAAGAGACCCAGTACTTC. It encodes CASSPPGEQETQYF.

V gene TRBV11-2 combines with J gene TRBJ2-5; the match to TRBD2 covers 9 bases. The ends lost 5 bases at V and 2 bases at J; junction bases unmatched: 12. CDR1 is SGHAT and CDR2 is FQNNGV in the germline V gene. The CDR3 sequence is 17 residues long. In DNA form, the CDR3 reads TGTGCCAGCAGCACTCTAAAAGCGGGGGGTCCTCAAGAGACCCAGTACTTC. The encoded protein is CASSTLKAGGPQETQYF.

The chain uses TRBV5-6 and TRBJ2-2, with 7 positions matching TRBD1. The CDR3 is made up of 18 amino acids. In germline, CDR1 is SGHDT, CDR2 YYEEEE. The junction had 12 bases not matched to a gene; V was cut back by 0 bases and J by 4 bases. The DNA for the CDR3 is TGTGCCAGCAGCTTGGGGATGCGACAGGGTCAATCCACCGGGGAGCTGTTTTTT. It codes for CASSLGMRQGQSTGELFF.

This rearrangement joins TRBV11-2 to TRBJ2-2; 9 bases are a match to TRBD2. The J segment lost 5 bases and the V segment lost 1 base, leaving 8 bases of the junction unmatched. The CDR3 is 17 residues long. CDR1 and CDR2 (germline): SGHAT, FQNNGV. CDR3 nucleotide sequence: TGTGCCAGCAGCTTAGTCAGGCTAGCGGGGAGGACCGGGGAGCTGTTTTTT. Residues: CASSLVRLAGRTGELFF.

Worth noting for this clone: Other nucleotide sequences in the sample specify the same CDR3. V gene TRBV6-6 combines with J gene TRBJ2-7; TRBD1 aligns across 10 bases. CDR3 length equals 14 residues. Germline trimming cut 5 bases from V and 5 bases from J; bases unmatched to any gene: 6. Germline loops: CDR1 MNHNY, CDR2 SVGAGI (reference sequence). CDR3 in amino acids: CASSPGQGIHEQYF. CDR3 bases: TGTGCCAGCAGTCCGGGACAGGGGATTCACGAGCAGTACTTC.

This clone was counted a single time. The CDR3 nucleotides are TGTGCCAGCAGAGACAAACCGGGACAGGGAGGTGCGGAGACCCAGTACTTC. It yields the protein CASRDKPGQGGAETQYF. This chain joins TRBV9 and TRBJ2-5, with 9 nucleotides matching TRBD1. Per germline, CDR1 SGDLS and CDR2 YYNGEE. V shed 5 bases and J 5 bases; nucleotides not matched to a gene: 16. The length of the CDR3 is 17 residues.